These 5 T cell receptor beta chains were all obtained from the same sample, sequenced in a study of cytomegalovirus exposure and HLA in healthy donors. The PCR used 60 Vbeta and 13 Jbeta primers. Some clones are missing from TCRdb's copy, which holds only in-frame ones; the method was immunoSEQ multiplex PCR. Seen here are about 120,000 clones, about 76% observed once, and the top ten hold around 10%. The sample consisted of PBMCs. These receptors were obtained from a woman aged 40 to 55 in good health and CMV-seropositive.

The genes are TRBV6-5 and TRBJ1-6; D is uncertain. Trimming shortened V by 7 bases and J by 7 bases, and 8 bases separated the two germline ends. Per the germline V gene, CDR1 is MNHEY and CDR2 is SVGAGI. This CDR3 spans 12 amino acids. The CDR3 protein is CASKDRNSPLHF. DNA of the CDR3: TGTGCCAGCAAAGATCGGAATTCACCCCTCCACTTT.

CDR3 DNA: TGTGCCAGCAGTCCACCTAATCCAGGGGAGATCGGTGTCACTGAAGCTTTCTTT. The encoded protein is CASSPPNPGEIGVTEAFF. The V call is TRBV6-4, the J call TRBJ1-1; TRBD1 is a possible D gene (6 bases). Germline lookup yields CDR1 MRHNA and CDR2 SNTAGT. The CDR3 contains 18 residues. Trimming took off 5 bases at V and 4 bases at J, with 26 bases between the two ends.

This rearrangement joins TRBV5-4 to TRBJ1-3; D remains unclear. The germline CDR1 and CDR2 sequences are SGHNT and YYREEE (reference sequence). V was clipped by 0 bases and J by 4 bases, with 11 bases between them. CDR3 length: 15 amino acids. DNA for the CDR3: TGTGCCAGCAGCTTGGGCCTGCCGAGCGGAAACACCATATATTTT. As protein: CASSLGLPSGNTIYF.

The rearrangement joins TRBV6-1 to TRBJ1-6, with 8 positions matching TRBD1. The CDR3 sequence is 15 residues long. Germline V CDR1 and CDR2: MNHNS, SASEGT. Trimming cost V 6 bases and J 8 bases; bases outside gene matches: 9. The CDR3 loop reads CASRQTGVNYSPLHF. The CDR3 coding sequence is TGTGCCAGCAGACAGACAGGGGTCAATTATTCACCCCTCCACTTT.

The rearrangement uses TRBV5-6 and TRBJ2-2; a weak D match, TRBD2 (5 bases). V was trimmed by 0 bases and J by 5 bases, leaving 11 bases between them. CDR1 is SGHDT, CDR2 YYEEEE, per germline. This CDR3 is 15 amino acids long. As DNA, the CDR3 is TGTGCCAGCAGCTTGGCCCCATCGGGGACCGGGGAGCTGTTTTTT. Its protein is CASSLAPSGTGELFF.